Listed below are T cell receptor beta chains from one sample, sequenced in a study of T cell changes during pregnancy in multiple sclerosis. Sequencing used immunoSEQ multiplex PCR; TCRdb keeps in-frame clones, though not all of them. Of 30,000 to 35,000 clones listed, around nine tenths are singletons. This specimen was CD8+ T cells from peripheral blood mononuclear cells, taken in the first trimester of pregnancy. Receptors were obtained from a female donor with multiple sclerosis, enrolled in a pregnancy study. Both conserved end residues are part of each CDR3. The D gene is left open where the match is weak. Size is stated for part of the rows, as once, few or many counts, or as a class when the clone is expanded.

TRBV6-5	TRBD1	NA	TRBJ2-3	CASSYATGFLLDTQYF	TGTGCCAGCAGTTACGCGACAGGGTTCCTGCTAGATACGCAGTATTTT
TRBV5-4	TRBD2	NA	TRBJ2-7	CASSMGGPDEQYF	TGTGCCAGCAGCATGGGAGGGCCGGACGAGCAGTACTTC
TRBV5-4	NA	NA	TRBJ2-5	CASRSDPTDQETQYF	TGTGCCAGCAGGTCGGACCCGACAGACCAAGAGACCCAGTACTTC
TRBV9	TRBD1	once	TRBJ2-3	CASSATPWTGGGLDTQYF	TGTGCCAGCAGCGCCACTCCCTGGACAGGGGGAGGCTTGGATACGCAGTATTTT
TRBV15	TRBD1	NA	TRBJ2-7	CATSRDRDRSYEQYF	TGTGCCACCAGCAGGGACCGGGACAGATCCTACGAGCAGTACTTC
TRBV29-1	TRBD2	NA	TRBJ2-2	CSVEEGTSGNTGELFF	TGCAGCGTTGAAGAAGGGACTAGCGGTAACACCGGGGAGCTGTTTTTT
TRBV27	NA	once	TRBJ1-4	CASSPGWTGEKLFF	TGTGCCAGCAGTCCAGGGTGGACGGGTGAAAAACTGTTTTTT
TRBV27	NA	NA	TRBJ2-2	CASSFLGGPNTGELFF	TGTGCCAGCAGTTTTTTGGGGGGACCTAACACCGGGGAGCTGTTTTTT
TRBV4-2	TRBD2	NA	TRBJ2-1	CASSQDGTSGYNEQFF	TGTGCCAGCAGCCAAGATGGGACTAGCGGCTACAATGAGCAGTTCTTC
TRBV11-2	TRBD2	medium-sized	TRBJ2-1	CASSSSAGANNEQFF	TGTGCCAGCAGCTCCTCAGCGGGAGCTAACAATGAGCAGTTCTTC
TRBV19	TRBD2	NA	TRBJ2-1	CASSHPGLAVNEQFF	TGTGCCAGTAGCCATCCGGGACTAGCCGTCAATGAGCAGTTCTTC
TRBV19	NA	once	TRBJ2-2	CASSTVLRDTGELFF	TGTGCCAGTAGTACGGTCCTACGGGACACCGGGGAGCTGTTTTTT
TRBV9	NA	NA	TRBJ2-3	CASSVGPPRVDTQYF	TGTGCCAGCAGCGTAGGCCCCCCCAGGGTAGATACGCAGTATTTT
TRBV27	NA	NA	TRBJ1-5	CASSLGGQPQHF	TGTGCCAGCAGCCTAGGCGGTCAGCCCCAGCATTTT
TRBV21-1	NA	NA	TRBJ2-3	CASSKGGPVAERTDTQYF	TGTGCCAGCAGCAAAGGGGGCCCGGTAGCGGAGCGCACAGATACGCAGTATTTT
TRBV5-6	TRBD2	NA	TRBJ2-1	CASSLPSGQEQFF	TGTGCCAGCAGCTTGCCTAGCGGACAAGAGCAGTTCTTC
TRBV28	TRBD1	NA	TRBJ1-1	CASTSPTGEPEAFF	TGTGCCAGCACCAGTCCGACAGGGGAGCCTGAAGCTTTCTTT
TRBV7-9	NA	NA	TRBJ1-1	CASSLIDRGRTEAFF	TGTGCCAGCAGCTTAATTGACAGAGGACGCACTGAAGCTTTCTTT
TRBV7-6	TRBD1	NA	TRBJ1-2	CASSLDLGTGDGFYGYTF	TGTGCCAGCAGCTTAGACCTCGGGACAGGAGACGGGTTCTATGGCTACACCTTC
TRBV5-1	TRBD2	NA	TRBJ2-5	CASSLGLAGEETQYF	TGCGCCAGCAGCCTGGGACTAGCGGGAGAGGAGACCCAGTACTTC
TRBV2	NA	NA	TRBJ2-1	CASSEPPEGSYNEQFF	TGTGCCAGCAGTGAACCTCCCGAGGGTAGCTACAATGAGCAGTTCTTC
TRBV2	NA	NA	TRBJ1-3	CASSDVVSGNTIYF	TGTGCCAGCAGTGACGTAGTCTCTGGAAACACCATATATTTT
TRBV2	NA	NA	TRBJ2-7	CASSEWDTYEQYF	TGTGCCAGCAGTGAATGGGACACCTACGAGCAGTACTTC
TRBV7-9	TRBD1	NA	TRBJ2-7	CASSPRTGRNEQYF	TGTGCCAGCAGCCCTAGGACAGGTCGAAACGAGCAGTACTTC
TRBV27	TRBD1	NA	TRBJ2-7	CASSLRQGAHEQYF	TGTGCCAGCAGTTTACGACAGGGAGCCCACGAGCAGTACTTC
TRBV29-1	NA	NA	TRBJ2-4	CSVETTTNIQYF	TGCAGCGTTGAGACTACCACAAACATTCAGTACTTC
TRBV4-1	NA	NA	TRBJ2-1	CASSQDPAYNEQFF	TGCGCCAGCAGCCAAGACCCAGCCTACAATGAGCAGTTCTTC
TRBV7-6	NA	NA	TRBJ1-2	CASSSQAGLNYGYTF	TGTGCCAGCAGCTCGCAGGCAGGGTTGAACTATGGCTACACCTTC
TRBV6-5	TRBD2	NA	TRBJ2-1	CASTPGEGSANEQFF	TGTGCCAGCACCCCGGGGGAGGGATCGGCGAATGAGCAGTTCTTC
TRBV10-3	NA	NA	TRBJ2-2	CAISGILHTGELFF	TGTGCCATCAGTGGAATTCTACACACCGGGGAGCTGTTTTTT
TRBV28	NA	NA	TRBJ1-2	CASSYSSGTESTF	TGTGCCAGCAGTTACAGCTCCGGGACTGAATCCACCTTC
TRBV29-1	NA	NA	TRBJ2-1	CSVRLVRDEQFF	TGCAGCGTGCGGTTGGTCAGGGATGAGCAGTTCTTC
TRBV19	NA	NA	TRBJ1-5	CASGPGNQPQHF	TGTGCCAGTGGGCCAGGGAACCAGCCCCAGCATTTT
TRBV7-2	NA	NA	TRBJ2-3	CASIRQDTQYF	TGTGCCAGCATCCGTCAGGATACGCAGTATTTT
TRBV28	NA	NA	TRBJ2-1	CASSHRLGGLGEQFF	TGTGCCAGCAGTCACAGACTAGGTGGTCTGGGTGAGCAGTTCTTC
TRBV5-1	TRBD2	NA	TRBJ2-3	CASKGGKREGTDTQYF	TGCGCCAGCAAAGGGGGAAAGCGGGAGGGCACAGATACGCAGTATTTT
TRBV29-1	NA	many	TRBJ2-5	CSVPPQNHAQETQYF	TGCAGCGTTCCCCCACAGAACCACGCACAAGAGACCCAGTACTTC
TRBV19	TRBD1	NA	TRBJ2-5	CASGQAYQETQYF	TGTGCCAGTGGACAGGCGTACCAAGAGACCCAGTACTTC
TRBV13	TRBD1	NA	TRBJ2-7	CASSLSQGAYEQYF	TGTGCCAGCAGCTTGTCACAGGGGGCCTACGAGCAGTACTTC
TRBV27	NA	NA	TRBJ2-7	CASSLGGSYEQYF	TGTGCCAGCAGTTTAGGAGGATCCTACGAGCAGTACTTC
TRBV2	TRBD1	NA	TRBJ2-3	CASSQTGAYTDTQYF	TGTGCCAGTAGCCAGACAGGGGCCTACACAGATACGCAGTATTTT
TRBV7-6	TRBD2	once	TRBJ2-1	CASSLGKIAGGRLGNEQFF	TGTGCCAGCAGCTTAGGGAAGATAGCGGGAGGGAGGTTGGGGAATGAGCAGTTCTTC
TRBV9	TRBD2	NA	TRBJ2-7	CASTRGREAIYEQYF	TGTGCCAGCACCAGAGGGCGGGAGGCGATCTACGAGCAGTACTTC
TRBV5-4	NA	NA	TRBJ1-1	CASSSGTTEAFF	TGTGCCAGCAGCTCGGGAACCACTGAAGCTTTCTTT
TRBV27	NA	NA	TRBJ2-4	CASRRAGAKNIQYF	TGTGCCAGCAGGAGGGCTGGCGCCAAAAACATTCAGTACTTC
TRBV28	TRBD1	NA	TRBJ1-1	CASSLTSTGVNTEAFF	TGTGCCAGCAGTTTGACCTCGACAGGGGTGAACACTGAAGCTTTCTTT